The T cell receptor beta chain described here comes from a study of T cell changes during pregnancy in multiple sclerosis. This CDR3 is built from 14 residues. V lost 3 bases to trimming and J lost 0 bases; unmatched junction nucleotides: 2. Germline lookup yields CDR1 SGHDT and CDR2 YYEEEE. Sequenced by immunoSEQ multiplex PCR; TCRdb stores in-frame clones only, minus some. Of 25,000 to 35,000 clones in the sample, about 90% were seen once. The material sequenced was CD4+ T cells from peripheral blood mononuclear cells, taken in the third trimester of pregnancy. The TCR originated in a female donor in good health, enrolled as a control in a pregnancy study. V and J are TRBV5-6 and TRBJ2-7; TRBD1 aligns across 8 bases. The CDR3 DNA reads as TGTGCCAGCAGCTCGACAGGGGCCTCCTACGAGCAGTACTTC. Protein: CASSSTGASYEQYF.